This TCR beta chain is from a study of T cell responses to AZD1222 COVID-19 vaccine. Concerning this clone itself: Its target is not known.

V was shortened by 6 bases and J by 6 bases, with 12 bases between the two germline ends. Germline CDR1 is MDHEN and CDR2 is SYDVKM. The CDR3 has 12 residues. Second doses were pooled across both intervals (about 4 or about 12 weeks). Study-level results: Spike regions recognized by vaccine-associated CD4 TCRs spanned the protein, led by 160-218 and 743-854. The donors showed a predominance of white British ancestry and of females, with possible underestimation of clonal diversity.

Method: immunoSEQ multiplex PCR; TCRdb's copy keeps in-frame clones and lacks some. The sample consists of some 250,000 clones, 90% to 95% of them appearing once. The clonotype was recovered from an adult who received the AZD1222 COVID-19 vaccine. Source: peripheral blood, taken 28 days after the second AZD1222 dose. V and J are TRBV28 and TRBJ2-7, with D possibly called TRBD1 or TRBD2 (5 bases each). CDR3 region: CASSLLGVEQYF. DNA of the CDR3: TGTGCCAGCAGCCTCCTGGGGGTCGAGCAGTACTTC.